This TCR beta chain came from a study of cytomegalovirus exposure and HLA in healthy donors. Study-level background: Unique TCR beta sequences numbering about 100 million came from roughly 180 million T cells in an earlier analysis. Broader study findings: By a later analysis, the bulk of CMV-associated TCR beta chains appeared HLA-restricted. Cytomegalovirus association was listed for 150 or so TCR beta chains. Most of the TCR beta V segments (in an earlier analysis) were productive either about 87% or about 30% of the time.

Primers included in the PCR were 60 Vbeta and 13 Jbeta primers. Sequencing used immunoSEQ multiplex PCR; TCRdb keeps in-frame clones, though not all of them. This sample has around 150,000 clones, with about 75% found just once. Notes on this clone: Its antigen is unknown.

V lost 0 bases and J 3 bases, leaving 12 bases between the germline ends. The CDR3 covers 15 residues. The sample taken for sequencing was PBMCs. V is TRBV23-1 and J is TRBJ2-7; D call uncertain. TRBV23-1 is given ORF status, its function remaining uncertain. The TCR was taken from a female donor in good health and CMV-seronegative. CDR3 coding DNA: TGCGCCAGCAGTCAATCGTGGCAGGCTGTCTACGAGCAGTACTTC. Amino acid sequence: CASSQSWQAVYEQYF.